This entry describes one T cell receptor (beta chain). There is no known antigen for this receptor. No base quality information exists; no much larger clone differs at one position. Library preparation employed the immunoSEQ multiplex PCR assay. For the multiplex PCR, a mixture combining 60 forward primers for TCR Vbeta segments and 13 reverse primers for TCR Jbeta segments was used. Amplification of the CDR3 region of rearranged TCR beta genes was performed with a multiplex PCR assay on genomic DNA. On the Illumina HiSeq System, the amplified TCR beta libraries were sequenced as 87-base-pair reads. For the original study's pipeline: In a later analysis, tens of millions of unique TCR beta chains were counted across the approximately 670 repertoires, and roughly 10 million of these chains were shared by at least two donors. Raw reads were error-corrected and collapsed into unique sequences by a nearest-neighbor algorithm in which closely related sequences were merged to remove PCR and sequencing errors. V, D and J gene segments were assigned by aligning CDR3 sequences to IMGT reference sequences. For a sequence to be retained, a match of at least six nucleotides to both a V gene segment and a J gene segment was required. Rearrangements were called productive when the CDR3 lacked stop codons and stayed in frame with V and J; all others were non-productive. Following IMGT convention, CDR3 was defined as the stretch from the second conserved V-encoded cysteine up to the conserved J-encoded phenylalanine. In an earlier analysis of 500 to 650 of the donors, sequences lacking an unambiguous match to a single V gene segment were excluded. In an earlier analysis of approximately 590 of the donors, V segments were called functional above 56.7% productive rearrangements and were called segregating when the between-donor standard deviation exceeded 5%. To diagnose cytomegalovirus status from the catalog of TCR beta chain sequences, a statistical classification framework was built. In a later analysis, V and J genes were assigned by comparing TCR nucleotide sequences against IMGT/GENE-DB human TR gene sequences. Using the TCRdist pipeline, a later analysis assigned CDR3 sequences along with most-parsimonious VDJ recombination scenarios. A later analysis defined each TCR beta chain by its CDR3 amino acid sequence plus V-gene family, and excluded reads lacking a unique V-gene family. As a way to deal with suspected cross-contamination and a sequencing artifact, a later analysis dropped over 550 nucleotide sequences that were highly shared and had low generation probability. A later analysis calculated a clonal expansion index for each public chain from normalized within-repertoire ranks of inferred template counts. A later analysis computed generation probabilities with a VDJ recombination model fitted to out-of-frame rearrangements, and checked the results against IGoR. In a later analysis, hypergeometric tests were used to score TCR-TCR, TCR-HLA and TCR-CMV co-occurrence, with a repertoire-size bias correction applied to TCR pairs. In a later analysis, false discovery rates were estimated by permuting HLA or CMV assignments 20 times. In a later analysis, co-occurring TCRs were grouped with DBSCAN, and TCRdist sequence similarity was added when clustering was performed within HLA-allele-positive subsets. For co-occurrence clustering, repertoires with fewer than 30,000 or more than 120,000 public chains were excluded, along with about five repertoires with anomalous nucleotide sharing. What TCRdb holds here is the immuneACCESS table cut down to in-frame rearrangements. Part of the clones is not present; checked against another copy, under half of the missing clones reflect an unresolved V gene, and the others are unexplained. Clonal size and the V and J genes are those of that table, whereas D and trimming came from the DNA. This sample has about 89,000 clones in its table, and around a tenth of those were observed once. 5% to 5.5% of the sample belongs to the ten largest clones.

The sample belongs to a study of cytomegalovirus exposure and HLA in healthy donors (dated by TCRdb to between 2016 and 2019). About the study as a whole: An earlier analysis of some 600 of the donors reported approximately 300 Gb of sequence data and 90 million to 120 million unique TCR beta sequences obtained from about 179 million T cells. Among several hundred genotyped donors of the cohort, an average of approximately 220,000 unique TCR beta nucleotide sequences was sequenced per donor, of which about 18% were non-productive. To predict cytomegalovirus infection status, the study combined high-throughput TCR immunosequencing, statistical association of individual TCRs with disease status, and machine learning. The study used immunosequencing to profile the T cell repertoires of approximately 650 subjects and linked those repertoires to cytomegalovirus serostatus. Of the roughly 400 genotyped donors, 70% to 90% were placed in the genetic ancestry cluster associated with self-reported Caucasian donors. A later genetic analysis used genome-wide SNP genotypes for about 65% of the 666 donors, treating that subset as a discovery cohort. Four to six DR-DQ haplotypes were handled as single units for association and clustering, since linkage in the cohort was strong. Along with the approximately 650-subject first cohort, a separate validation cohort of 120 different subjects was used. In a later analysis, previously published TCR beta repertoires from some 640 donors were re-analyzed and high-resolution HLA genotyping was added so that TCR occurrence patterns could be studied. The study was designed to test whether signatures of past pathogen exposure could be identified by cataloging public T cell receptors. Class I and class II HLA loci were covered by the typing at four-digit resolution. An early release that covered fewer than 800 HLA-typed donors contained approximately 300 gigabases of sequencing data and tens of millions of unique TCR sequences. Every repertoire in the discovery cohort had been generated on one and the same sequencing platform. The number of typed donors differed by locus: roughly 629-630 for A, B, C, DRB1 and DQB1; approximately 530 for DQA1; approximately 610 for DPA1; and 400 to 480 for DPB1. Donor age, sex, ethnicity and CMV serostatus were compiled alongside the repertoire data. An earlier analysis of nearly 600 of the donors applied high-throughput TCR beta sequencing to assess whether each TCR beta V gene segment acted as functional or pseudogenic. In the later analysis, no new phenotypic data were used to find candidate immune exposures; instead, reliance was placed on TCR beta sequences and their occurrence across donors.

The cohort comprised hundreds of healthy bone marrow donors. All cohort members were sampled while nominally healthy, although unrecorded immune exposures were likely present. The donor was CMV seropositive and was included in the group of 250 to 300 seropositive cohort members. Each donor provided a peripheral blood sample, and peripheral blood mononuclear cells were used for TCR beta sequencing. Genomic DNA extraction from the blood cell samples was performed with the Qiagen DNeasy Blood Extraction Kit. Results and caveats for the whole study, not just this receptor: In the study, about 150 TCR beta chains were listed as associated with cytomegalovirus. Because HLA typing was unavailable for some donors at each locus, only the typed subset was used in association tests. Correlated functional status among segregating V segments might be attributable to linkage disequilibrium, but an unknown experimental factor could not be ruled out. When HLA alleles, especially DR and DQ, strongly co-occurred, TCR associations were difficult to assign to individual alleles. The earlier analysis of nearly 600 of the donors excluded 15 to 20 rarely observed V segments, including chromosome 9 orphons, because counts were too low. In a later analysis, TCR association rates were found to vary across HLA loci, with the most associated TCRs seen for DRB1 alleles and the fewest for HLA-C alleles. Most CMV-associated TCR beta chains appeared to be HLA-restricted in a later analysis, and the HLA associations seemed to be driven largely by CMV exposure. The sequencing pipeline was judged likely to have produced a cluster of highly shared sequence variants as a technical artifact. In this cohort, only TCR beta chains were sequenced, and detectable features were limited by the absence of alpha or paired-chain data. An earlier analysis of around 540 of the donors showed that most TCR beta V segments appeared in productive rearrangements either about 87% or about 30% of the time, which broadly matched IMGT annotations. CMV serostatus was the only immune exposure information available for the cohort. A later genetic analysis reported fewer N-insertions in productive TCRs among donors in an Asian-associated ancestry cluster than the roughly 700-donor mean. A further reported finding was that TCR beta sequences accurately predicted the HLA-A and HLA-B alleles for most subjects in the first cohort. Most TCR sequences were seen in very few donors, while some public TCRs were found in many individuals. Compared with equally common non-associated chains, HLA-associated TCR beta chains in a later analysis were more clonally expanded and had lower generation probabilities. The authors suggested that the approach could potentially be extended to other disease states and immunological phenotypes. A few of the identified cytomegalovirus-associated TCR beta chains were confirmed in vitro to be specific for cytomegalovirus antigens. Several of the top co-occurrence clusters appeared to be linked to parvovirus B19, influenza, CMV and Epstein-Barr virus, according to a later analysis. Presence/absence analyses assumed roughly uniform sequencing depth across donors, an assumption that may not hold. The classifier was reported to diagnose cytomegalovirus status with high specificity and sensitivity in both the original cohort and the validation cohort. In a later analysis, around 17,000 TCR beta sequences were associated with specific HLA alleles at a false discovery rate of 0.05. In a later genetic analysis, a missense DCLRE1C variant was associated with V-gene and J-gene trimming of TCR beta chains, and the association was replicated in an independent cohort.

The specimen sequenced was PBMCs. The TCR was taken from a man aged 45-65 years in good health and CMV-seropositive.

The nucleotide sequence reads as follows: TGTGCCAGCAAGAGGACTAGCGGGAAAAACTCCTACAATGAGCAGTTCTTC. This translates into CASKRTSGKNSYNEQFF. This chain joins TRBV28 to TRBJ2-1; 12 central bases correspond to TRBD2. From a lookup of the germline V gene, CDR1 and CDR2 are MDHEN and SYDVKM. From its cysteine to its phenylalanine, the CDR3 spans 17 amino acids. The only DNA kept is the CDR3, 51 bases in frame from the first base. The junction shows trimming of 7 bases on V and 0 bases on J, and the gene matches do not reach 7 bases of it.